Presented here are 24 T cell receptor beta chains from one specimen sequenced in a study of Graves' ophthalmopathy and Graves' hyperthyroidism. Transcripts of RNA were the source for amplifying TCR beta CDR3 regions. In the first round, RT-PCR was carried out with HTBI primers, and a multiplex PCR formed the second round. Using its own MiXCR run on the multiplex PCR reads, TCRdb lists one record per CDR3 protein. The data contain hundreds of thousands of distinct CDR3 sequences, approximately 40% of them seen just once; the ten biggest clones take up approximately 46%. The source material was peripheral blood. These receptors all come from an adult man with Graves' ophthalmopathy.

A word on this clonotype: A read error may account for a junction end that differs from germline. The rearrangement links TRBV15 to TRBJ2-2; 11 bases match TRBD1. Per the germline V gene, CDR1 is LNHNV and CDR2 is YYDKDF (reference sequence). This CDR3 spans 20 amino acids. The CDR3 bases are TGTGCCACCAGCAGAGGATCGGGGTATAGGGGACAGGGGGACACCGGGGAGCTGTCTTGG. Protein sequence: CATSRGSGYRGQGDTGELSW.

This clonotype was observed a handful of times. The chain uses TRBV6-5 and TRBJ2-5; no firm D call. V was cut by 6 bases and J by 5 bases, with 10 bases left in between. Germline V gives CDR1 MNHEY, CDR2 SVGAGI. This CDR3 is built from 12 residues. The CDR3 reads CASRPSWETQYF. Here the CDR3 DNA reads TGTGCCAGCAGACCTAGTTGGGAGACCCAGTACTTC.

In its sample, this clonotype was seen many times. The chain links TRBV2 to TRBJ1-5, with D perhaps TRBD1 (5 bases). Germline-derived CDR1 and CDR2 are SNHLY and FYNNEI. CDR3 length: 13 residues. The V end was cut by 6 bases, the J end by 6 bases, with 12 bases between. Written as DNA, the CDR3 is TGTGCCAGCAGCGGCGCTGGGGGTCAGCCCCAGCATTTT. Residues: CASSGAGGQPQHF.

The chain recombines TRBV7-9 with TRBJ1-2; 9 bases are a match to TRBD1. The germline gives CDR1 SEHNR, CDR2 FQNEAQ (reference sequence). Losses at the gene ends were 5 bases for V and 4 bases for J; bases not matched to a gene: 8. This CDR3 region has 15 residues. The CDR3: CASSASGTGLYGYTF. CDR3 DNA: TGTGCCAGCAGCGCGTCCGGGACAGGGCTCTATGGCTACACCTTC. Full variable domain (missing parts from reference TRBV7-9 and TRBJ1-2): DTGVSQNPRHKITKRGQNVTFRCDPISEHNRLYWYRQTLGQGPEFLTYFQNEAQLEKSRLLSDRFSAERPKGSFSTLEIQRTEQGDSAMYLCASSASGTGLYGYTFGSGTRLTVV.

This chain uses TRBV2 with TRBJ1-5, with a possible D match to TRBD1 (5 bases). The germline V gene has CDR1 SNHLY and CDR2 FYNNEI. This CDR3 is 16 amino acids long. V was shortened by 2 bases and J by 3 bases, with 14 bases between the two germline ends. The CDR3 is CASSEWAGRLNQPQHF. DNA of the CDR3: TGTGCCAGCAGTGAATGGGCGGGACGGCTCAATCAGCCCCAGCATTTT.

The V gene is TRBV24-1, the J gene TRBJ1-5, with 9 bases lining up with TRBD1. Germline assignment: CDR1 KGHDR and CDR2 SFDVKD. This CDR3 is 18 amino acids long. The trim removed 11 bases at V and 0 bases at J, leaving 16 bases unmatched. The CDR3 reads CASGHHGTGWISNQPQHF. CDR3 coding DNA: TGTGCCAGCGGCCACCACGGGACAGGGTGGATTAGCAATCAGCCCCAGCATTTT.

This chain joins TRBV12-3 or TRBV12-4 and TRBJ2-7; 9 nucleotides line up with TRBD1. The CDR3 sequence is 14 residues long. The ends lost 3 bases at V and 6 bases at J; junction bases unmatched: 6. The CDR3 coding sequence is TGTGCCAGCAGTTTGTTGGACAGGGGTCCCGAGCAGTACTTC. As protein: CASSLLDRGPEQYF.

The V call is TRBV7-2, the J call TRBJ2-2; the match to TRBD2 covers 7 bases. The CDR3 length is 14 residues. Germline V gene lookup returns CDR1 SGHTA and CDR2 FQGNSA. Unmatched junction bases numbered 6, after V lost 4 bases and J lost 7 bases. CDR3 residues: CASSYSGAGGELFF. The CDR3, as DNA: TGTGCCAGCAGCTACAGCGGGGCAGGCGGGGAGCTGTTTTTT.

Of note for this clonotype: Relative to the germline gene, one junction end is altered; a read error may explain this. V and J are TRBV5-1 and TRBJ1-1, with D possibly matching TRBD1 (6 bases). The CDR3 runs to 17 residues. Germline CDR1 reads SGHRS; CDR2 reads YFSETQ. CDR3 residues: CASSGLNRVIVNTEAFF. CDR3 sequence (DNA): TGTGCCAGCAGCGGGCTAAACAGGGTAATAGTGAACACTGAAGCTTTCTTT.

The V and J genes are TRBV10-3 and TRBJ2-7; 8 bases are a match to TRBD2. The CDR3 contains 17 residues. V lost 0 bases to trimming and J lost 0 bases; unmatched junction nucleotides: 7. Germline CDR1 reads ENHRY; CDR2 reads SYGVKD. The CDR3 loop is CAISESLREDSSYEQYF. CDR3 coding DNA: TGTGCCATCAGTGAGTCCTTGCGGGAGGACTCCTCCTACGAGCAGTACTTC.

This clonotype was detected only a few times. This rearrangement joins TRBV12-3 or TRBV12-4 to TRBJ1-3; D is unresolved. Deletions cut 6 bases from V and 0 bases from J, with 12 bases between. The CDR3 contains 15 residues. This CDR3 is CASRQTESSGNTIYF. Here the CDR3 DNA reads TGTGCCAGCAGGCAAACAGAGTCCTCTGGAAACACCATATATTTT.

This clonotype was counted ten times or more. This chain joins TRBV7-9 and TRBJ1-1; possibly TRBD1 for D (6 bases). Germline loops: CDR1 SEHNR, CDR2 FQNEAQ (reference sequence). Trimming cost V 1 base and J 8 bases, with 11 bases left between them. The CDR3 is made up of 13 amino acids. The CDR3 region is CASSLDREGEAFF. CDR3 nucleotide sequence: TGTGCCAGCAGCTTAGACAGGGAGGGCGAAGCTTTCTTT.

Turning to this clonotype: This may come from a read error, since a much larger clone is one base off. This chain uses TRBV29-1 with TRBJ2-5, with D maybe TRBD1 (5 bases). CDR3 length equals 11 residues. Germline V gene lookup returns CDR1 SQVTM and CDR2 ANQGSEA. CDR3 in DNA: TGCGGCGTTGCAGGGTTTGGGGACCAGTACTTC. Amino acids: CGVAGFGDQYF.

In its sample, this clonotype was seen many times. The CDR3 spells CASSVATGNTEAFF. The CDR3 DNA follows: TGTGCCAGCAGCGTAGCGACAGGGAACACTGAAGCTTTCTTT. The chain is built from TRBV9 and TRBJ1-1; perhaps TRBD1 as D (6 bases). Germline V lookup: CDR1 SGDLS, CDR2 YYNGEE. The CDR3 is 14 residues long. V lost 0 bases and J 1 base, leaving 7 bases between the germline ends.

The chain links TRBV20-1 to TRBJ2-7, with D possibly TRBD2 on 6 matching bases. There are 13 residues in the CDR3. Germline-derived CDR1 and CDR2 are DFQATT and SNEGSKA (reference sequence). V shed 6 bases and J shed 0 bases, with 12 bases lying between them. The CDR3: CSATRDFSYEQYF. CDR3 DNA sequence: TGCAGTGCAACCCGGGACTTCTCCTACGAGCAGTACTTC.

This clonotype has only a few counts. This chain uses TRBV9 with TRBJ1-6; D not certain. The CDR3 has 15 amino acids. CDR1 and CDR2 (germline): SGDLS, YYNGEE. Deletions cut 5 bases from V and 5 bases from J, with 14 bases between. The chain's CDR3 is CASSLRQGHNSPLHF. In DNA form, the CDR3 reads TGTGCCAGCAGTCTACGACAAGGACATAATTCACCCCTCCACTTT.

This clonotype came up a few times. The V call is TRBV4-3, the J call TRBJ2-5; D is perhaps TRBD1 (7 bases). The germline gives CDR1 LGHNA, CDR2 YSLEER. The germline V and J ends were trimmed by 0 bases and 5 bases, with 13 bases remaining between them. The CDR3 runs 15 residues. This chain's CDR3 is CASSQDRSGGETQYF. CDR3 sequence (DNA): TGCGCCAGCAGCCAAGATCGTTCAGGGGGGGAGACCCAGTACTTC.

This clonotype was observed many times. V is TRBV25-1 and J is TRBJ2-5; possible D gene TRBD1, 6 bases. Germline CDR1 MGHDK, CDR2 SYGVNS. Deletions cut 5 bases from V and 1 base from J, with 11 bases between. This CDR3 is 14 amino acids long. CDR3 bases: TGTGCCAGCAGTCTACGAGGGGGCCAAGAGACCCAGTACTTC. Amino acid sequence: CASSLRGGQETQYF.

Comment on this clonotype: An end of the junction differs from the germline gene, which may be a read error. The chain links TRBV24-1 to TRBJ1-1, with 9 bases that match TRBD1. Germline assignment: CDR1 KGHDR and CDR2 SFDVKD. The CDR3 runs to 13 residues. The DNA of the CDR3 is TGTGCCACCAGTGTTACCGGGACAGGGATTCACGAATTT. This translates into CATSVTGTGIHEF.

This clonotype was detected only once. A junction boundary mismatches the germline segment, possibly from a read error. The chain is built from TRBV20-1 and TRBJ2-7; the match to TRBD2 covers 9 bases. The CDR3 spans 14 residues. Per germline, CDR1 DFQATT and CDR2 SNEGSKA (reference sequence). Here the CDR3 reads CSATVLAGPYEQHF. The CDR3 nucleotides read TGCAGTGCCACCGTACTAGCGGGTCCCTACGAGCAGCACTTC.

With respect to this clonotype: A read error may be the cause here, since a much bigger clone is one base away. The V and J genes are TRBV2 and TRBJ2-2, with TRBD2 as a possible D gene (5 bases). This CDR3 is 13 amino acids long. CDR1 and CDR2 (germline): SNHLY, FYNNEI. The CDR3 DNA follows: TGTGCCAGCAGTGAAGCGGTGACCGGGGAGCCGTTTTTT. Translating it yields CASSEAVTGEPFF.

The chain links TRBV9 to TRBJ1-2, with D perhaps matching TRBD1 (6 bases). V was clipped by 5 bases and J by 7 bases, with 18 bases between them. The CDR3 spans 14 residues. Per the germline V gene, CDR1 is SGDLS and CDR2 is YYNGEE. CDR3 sequence: CASSEQAGDRGYTF. The CDR3 nucleotides read TGTGCCAGCAGTGAACAAGCAGGGGACCGTGGCTACACCTTC.

This clonotype was seen many times. The J gene is TRBJ1-2, the V gene TRBV7-8; 9 positions match TRBD1. Germline CDR1 reads SGHVS; CDR2 reads FQNEAQ. The V gene end was trimmed by 0 bases and the J gene end by 5 bases; junction bases not matched to a gene: 10. The CDR3 is 17 amino acids. The DNA of the CDR3 is TGTGCCAGCAGCTTAGCGGCGGGGACAGGGTCGTCTTATGGCTACACCTTC. It is translated as CASSLAAGTGSSYGYTF. The whole variable domain, remainder taken from reference TRBV7-8 and TRBJ1-2, is GAGVSQSPRYKVAKRGQDVALRCDPISGHVSLFWYQQALGQGPEFLTYFQNEAQLDKSGLPSDRFFAERPEGSVSTLKIQRTQQEDSAVYLCASSLAAGTGSSYGYTFGSGTRLTVV.

The V gene is TRBV14, the J gene TRBJ2-7, with a possible D match to TRBD2 (6 bases). CDR1 SGHDN and CDR2 FVKESK come from the germline V gene. The CDR3 is made up of 13 amino acids. V dropped 6 bases and J dropped 6 bases, with 15 bases sitting between them. The CDR3 here is CASSIPGTFEQYF. Here the CDR3 DNA reads TGTGCCAGCAGTATCCCAGGGACTTTCGAGCAGTACTTC.